This T cell receptor (beta chain) was identified in a study of graft-versus-host responses after intestinal transplantation (dated by TCRdb to the early 2020s). About the full investigation: Recipients received multivisceral, liver-intestinal, or isolated intestinal transplants. All recipients received anti-thymocyte globulin induction followed by maintenance tacrolimus and steroids for three to four years. Bulk TCR-beta CDR3 sequencing was used to track graft-versus-host and host-versus-graft alloreactive T cell clones in the graft, circulation and bone marrow after intestinal transplantation. To identify alloreactive clones, pre-transplant mixed lymphocyte reaction products were sequenced and then compared with unstimulated pre-transplant donor and recipient T cells. Of the roughly 24 intestinal transplant recipients enrolled in the cohort, one of whom was a retransplant, 3 patients without pretransplant specimens were excluded. A peak of at least 4% donor T cells among recipient peripheral blood mononuclear cells was the definition used for donor T cell macrochimerism. Instead of going to the commercial service, samples from a few later patients were sequenced in-house on an Illumina MiSeq and processed with MiXCR. Overall study results and their limits: Conclusions were limited by the relatively low number and heterogeneity of intestinal transplant patients. In patients with donor T cell macrochimerism, the allografts had high GvH to HvG T cell clonal ratios. Early after transplant, peak levels of circulating GvH clones were found to be associated with declines in HvG clones. GvH clones were detected in recipient bone marrow, and some of these GvH clones were observed earlier in ileal mucosa or blood, consistent with an intestinal mucosal origin.

Regarding this clone: Which antigen it targets is not known. The input lacks base qualities; no much larger clone sits a single base away.

Germline trimming amounts to 7 bases on V and 0 bases on J, with 3 as the count of junction bases outside the gene matches. Via the germline V gene, CDR1 is MNHEY and CDR2 SVGAGI. From its cysteine to its phenylalanine, the CDR3 spans 15 amino acids. The read is trimmed to its CDR3 DNA, 45 bases read in frame from base 1. Library method: the immunoSEQ multiplex PCR assay. For most patients, genomic DNA was isolated with the Qiagen DNeasy Blood and Tissue Kit and shipped frozen to Adaptive Biotechnologies for TCR sequencing. For most patients, genomic DNA was subjected to high-throughput TCR-beta CDR3 sequencing by Adaptive Biotechnologies. The original pipeline was this. TCR sequencing data were retrieved from Adaptive's ImmunoSEQ software for about 17 patients, whereas a few other patients were processed with MiXCR and VDJtools. CD4 versus CD8 sorting errors were corrected by removing sequences found in both subsets at a frequency ratio below 5:1. Because the origin of CDR3 nucleotide sequences shared between donor and recipient could not be assigned, those sequences were removed. To be classed as alloreactive, a clone needed at least 2-fold expansion over unstimulated cells and a minimum CFSE-low frequency of 0.002% (template counts) or 0.001% (read counts). A clone was considered mappable if detected in the sequenced pre-transplant spleen, lymph node, or MLR CFSE-low populations of the donor or recipient. Cumulative frequency of alloreactive clones was calculated as a percentage of all sequences weighted by copy number. The immuneACCESS repertoire file appears here via TCRdb, limited to in-frame rearrangements. These files lack a portion of the clones; in checked studies, under half of the deficit traces to unresolved V genes, and the cause of the others is not known. V, J and clone size are those of that table, while D and trimming were read from the DNA. The sample records about 73,000 clones, 90% of which are singletons. In total, the top ten clones hold roughly 4% of the sample.

The time point label for this specimen denotes: cells obtained before transplantation from donor or recipient. CD3+CD4+ and CD3+CD8+ populations were FACS-sorted from unstimulated pre-transplant donor and recipient cells taken from spleen or lymph nodes. The sample consisted of unstimulated CD8+ T cells sorted from spleen or lymph node cells, taken before transplant. The sequence was collected from a human donor who was the organ donor for an intestinal transplant. The chain joins TRBV6-5 to TRBJ2-1, with 10 middle bases fitting TRBD2. The CDR3 region has the sequence CASKSGGASYNEQFF. The DNA sequence follows: TGTGCCAGCAAAAGCGGGGGGGCCTCCTACAATGAGCAGTTCTTC.